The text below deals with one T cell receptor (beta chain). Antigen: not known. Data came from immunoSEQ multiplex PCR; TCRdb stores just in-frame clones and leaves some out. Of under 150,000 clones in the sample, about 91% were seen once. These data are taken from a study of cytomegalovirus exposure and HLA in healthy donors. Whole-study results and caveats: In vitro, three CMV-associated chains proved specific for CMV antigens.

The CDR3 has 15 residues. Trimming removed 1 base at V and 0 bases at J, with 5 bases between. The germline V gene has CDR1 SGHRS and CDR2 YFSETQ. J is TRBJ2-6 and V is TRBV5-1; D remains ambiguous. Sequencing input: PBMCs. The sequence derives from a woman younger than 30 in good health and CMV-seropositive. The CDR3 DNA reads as TGCGCCAGCAGCTTGTCCTCCTCTGGGGCCAACGTCCTGACTTTC. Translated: CASSLSSSGANVLTF.